These 11 T cell receptor beta chains were all obtained from the same sample, sequenced in a study of Ad26.COV2.S vaccination and SARS-CoV-2 variants. The repertoire was sequenced with immunoSEQ multiplex PCR; TCRdb's copy has only in-frame clones and lacks some. Of some 300,000 clones in the sample, roughly 86% were seen once. Treatment specified: around 19 received Ad26.COV2.S at low or high dose, single or two shots; roughly five received placebo; per-sample allocation not given. Vaccine and placebo recipients were sampled on day 63 after the first injection. The sample was peripheral blood, taken in a trial of Ad26.COV2.S vaccine versus placebo. Receptors were obtained from a person aged 18 to 59 who received the Ad26.COV2.S COVID-19 vaccine or a placebo.

The rearrangement uses TRBV18 and TRBJ1-2; D may be TRBD1 (5 bases). The length of the CDR3 is 17 residues. Germline CDR1 is KGHSH and CDR2 is LQKENI. The V end was cut by 4 bases, the J end by 7 bases, with 25 bases between. The CDR3 here is CASSQGMGPPTGLGYTF. The CDR3, as DNA: TGTGCCAGCTCACAAGGAATGGGACCCCCAACGGGTCTTGGCTACACCTTC.

The chain recombines TRBV30 with TRBJ2-3; the match to TRBD2 covers 11 bases. Germline V lookup: CDR1 GTSNPN, CDR2 SVGIG (reference sequence). The trim removed 2 bases at V and 2 bases at J, leaving 6 bases unmatched. The CDR3 runs 16 residues. This chain's CDR3 is CAWSPGTSGSTDTQYF. In DNA form, the CDR3 reads TGTGCCTGGAGTCCTGGGACTAGCGGATCCACAGATACGCAGTATTTT. The full variable domain, rest sourced from reference TRBV30 and TRBJ2-3, is SQTIHQWPATLVQPVGSPLSLECTVEGTSNPNLYWYRQAAGRGLQLLFYSVGIGQISSEVPQNLSASRPQDRQFILSSKKLLLSDSGFYLCAWSPGTSGSTDTQYFGPGTRLTVL.

This sequence joins TRBV18 and TRBJ2-4; possibly TRBD2 for D (5 bases). CDR1 is KGHSH and CDR2 is LQKENI in the germline V gene. The V and J ends lost 3 bases and 1 base respectively, with 7 bases between them. The CDR3 is made up of 14 amino acids. For the CDR3, the DNA is TGTGCCAGCTCACCCGACTATGCCAAAAACATTCAGTACTTC. It is translated as CASSPDYAKNIQYF.

The CDR3 is CSVSRGRDTEAFF. CDR3 DNA sequence: TGCAGCGTTTCCAGGGGGAGAGACACTGAAGCTTTCTTT. The chain employs TRBV29-1 and TRBJ1-1; the match to TRBD1 covers 7 bases. CDR1 is SQVTM and CDR2 is ANQGSEA in the germline V gene. The CDR3 consists of 13 residues. The ends lost 5 bases at V and 3 bases at J; junction bases unmatched: 6.

The rearrangement links TRBV30 to TRBJ2-1; no definite D call. V was trimmed by 2 bases and J by 0 bases, leaving 11 bases between them. Germline lookup yields CDR1 GTSNPN and CDR2 SVGIG (reference sequence). The CDR3 sequence is 15 residues long. The CDR3 spells CAWSLGSYSYNEQFF. The DNA of the CDR3 is TGTGCCTGGAGTTTAGGGTCGTACTCCTACAATGAGCAGTTCTTC. Full variable domain (missing parts from reference TRBV30 and TRBJ2-1): SQTIHQWPATLVQPVGSPLSLECTVEGTSNPNLYWYRQAAGRGLQLLFYSVGIGQISSEVPQNLSASRPQDRQFILSSKKLLLSDSGFYLCAWSLGSYSYNEQFFGPGTRLTVL.

The chain has TRBV29-1 and TRBJ1-3; D not certain. V was pared by 2 bases and J by 4 bases, with 3 bases between. The CDR3 is made up of 11 amino acids. Germline V CDR1 and CDR2: SQVTM, ANQGSEA. CDR3 region: CSVERGNTIYF. The CDR3 nucleotides read TGCAGCGTTGAAAGGGGAAACACCATATATTTT.

The genes are TRBV11-3 and TRBJ2-6; 7 nucleotides line up with TRBD1. V shed 5 bases, J shed 0 bases, and the junction held 7 bases outside the gene matches. CDR3 length equals 17 residues. Germline-derived CDR1 and CDR2 are SGHNT and YENEEA. The CDR3 sequence: CASSPGQAFSGANVLTF. Written as DNA, the CDR3 is TGTGCCAGCAGCCCCGGACAGGCATTCTCTGGGGCCAACGTCCTGACTTTC.

J is TRBJ1-5 and V is TRBV10-2; D uncertain. The CDR3 spans 15 residues. Germline assignment: CDR1 WSHSY and CDR2 SAAADI. Trimming took off 5 bases at V and 7 bases at J, with 18 bases between the two ends. The CDR3 region has the DNA TGCGCCAGCAGTAACCCCCCGAGAGCTGTCCAGCCCCAGCATTTT. Translation gives CASSNPPRAVQPQHF.

The rearrangement uses TRBV27 and TRBJ1-5; D gene uncertain. CDR1 MNHEY and CDR2 SMNVEV come from the germline V gene (reference sequence). There are 14 residues in the CDR3. Trimming removed 2 bases from V and 6 bases from J, with 11 bases in between. CDR3: CASSLLTTGQPQHF. For the CDR3, the DNA is TGTGCCAGCAGTTTACTTACGACGGGTCAGCCCCAGCATTTT.

This clone was counted between two and nine times. CDR3: CSVGASGAYEQYF. As DNA, the CDR3 is TGCAGCGTTGGGGCTAGCGGGGCTTACGAGCAGTACTTC. The chain recombines TRBV29-1 with TRBJ2-7; 9 nucleotides align to TRBD2. The CDR3 runs 13 residues. The V gene end was trimmed by 4 bases and the J gene end by 4 bases; junction bases not matched to a gene: 5. Germline-derived CDR1 and CDR2 are SQVTM and ANQGSEA.

The chain employs TRBV2 and TRBJ1-5; 8 nucleotides align to TRBD1. CDR3 length: 15 amino acids. Germline CDR1 SNHLY, CDR2 FYNNEI. The J segment lost 3 bases and the V segment lost 4 bases, leaving 5 bases of the junction unmatched. CDR3 in DNA: TGTGCCAGCAGTGTAACAGGGGGGAACAATCAGCCCCAGCATTTT. Residues: CASSVTGGNNQPQHF.